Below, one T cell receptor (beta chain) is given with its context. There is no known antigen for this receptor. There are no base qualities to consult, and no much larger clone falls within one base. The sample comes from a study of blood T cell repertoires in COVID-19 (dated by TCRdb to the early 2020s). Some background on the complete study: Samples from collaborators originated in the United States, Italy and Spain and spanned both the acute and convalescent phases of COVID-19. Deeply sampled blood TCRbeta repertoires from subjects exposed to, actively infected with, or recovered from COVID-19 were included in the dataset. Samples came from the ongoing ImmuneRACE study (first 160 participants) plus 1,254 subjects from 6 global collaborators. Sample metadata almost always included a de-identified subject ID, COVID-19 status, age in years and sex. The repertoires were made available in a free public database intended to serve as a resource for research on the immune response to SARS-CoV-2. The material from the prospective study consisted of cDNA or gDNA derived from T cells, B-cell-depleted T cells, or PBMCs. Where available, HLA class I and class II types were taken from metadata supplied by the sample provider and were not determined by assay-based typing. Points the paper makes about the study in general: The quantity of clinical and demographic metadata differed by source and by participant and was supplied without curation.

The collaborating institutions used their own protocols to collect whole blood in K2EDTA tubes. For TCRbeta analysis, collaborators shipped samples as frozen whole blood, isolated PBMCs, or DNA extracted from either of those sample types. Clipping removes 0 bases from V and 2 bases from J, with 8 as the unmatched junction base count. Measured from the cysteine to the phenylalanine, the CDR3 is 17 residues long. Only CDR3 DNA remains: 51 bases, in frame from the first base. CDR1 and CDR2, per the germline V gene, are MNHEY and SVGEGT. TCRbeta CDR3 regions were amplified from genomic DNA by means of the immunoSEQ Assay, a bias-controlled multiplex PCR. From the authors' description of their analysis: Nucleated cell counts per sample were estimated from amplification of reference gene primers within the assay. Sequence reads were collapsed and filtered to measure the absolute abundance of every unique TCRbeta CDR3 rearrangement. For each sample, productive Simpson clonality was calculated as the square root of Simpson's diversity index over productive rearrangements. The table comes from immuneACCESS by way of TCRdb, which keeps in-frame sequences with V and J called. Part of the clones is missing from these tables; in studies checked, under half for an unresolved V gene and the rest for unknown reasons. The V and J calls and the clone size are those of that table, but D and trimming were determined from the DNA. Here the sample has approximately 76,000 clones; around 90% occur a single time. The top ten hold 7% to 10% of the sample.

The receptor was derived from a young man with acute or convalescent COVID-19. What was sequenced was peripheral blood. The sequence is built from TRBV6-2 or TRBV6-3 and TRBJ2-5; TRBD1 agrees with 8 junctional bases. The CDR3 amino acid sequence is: CASSYSTTGGIQETQYF. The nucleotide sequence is TGTGCCAGCAGTTACTCGACCACAGGGGGGATTCAAGAGACCCAGTACTTC.